Reported below is one TCR beta chain. This entry is derived from a study of technical replicates of blood from a few donors. This table comes from immunoSEQ multiplex PCR, and its TCRdb copy is limited to in-frame clones, with some not included. The data show 91,000 or so clones, around 96% seen once. The specimen was T cells isolated from PBMCs. The receptor was derived from a human donor in good health.

The CDR3 loop is CASSSGDGNNYGYTF. The CDR3 region has the DNA TGTGCCAGCAGTTCGGGGGACGGTAATAACTATGGCTACACCTTC. V and J are TRBV6-5 and TRBJ1-2, with a possible D match to TRBD1 (5 bases). This CDR3 has 15 residues. Trimming removed 4 bases from V and 1 base from J, with 13 bases in between. Germline CDR1 and CDR2: MNHEY and SVGAGI.